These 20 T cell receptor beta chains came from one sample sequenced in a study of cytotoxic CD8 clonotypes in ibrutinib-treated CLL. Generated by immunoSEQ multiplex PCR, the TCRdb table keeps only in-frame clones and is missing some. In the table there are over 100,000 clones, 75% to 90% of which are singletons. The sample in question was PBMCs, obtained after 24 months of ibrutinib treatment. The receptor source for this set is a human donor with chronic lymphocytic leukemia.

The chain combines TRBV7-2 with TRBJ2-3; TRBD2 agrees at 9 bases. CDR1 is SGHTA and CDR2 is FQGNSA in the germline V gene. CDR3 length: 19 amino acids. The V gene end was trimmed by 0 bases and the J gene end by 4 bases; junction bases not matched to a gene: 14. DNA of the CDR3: TGTGCCAGCAGCTTAGCGCACAGCGGGAGGAGAGGCGCGGCAGATACGCAGTATTTT. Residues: CASSLAHSGRRGAADTQYF.

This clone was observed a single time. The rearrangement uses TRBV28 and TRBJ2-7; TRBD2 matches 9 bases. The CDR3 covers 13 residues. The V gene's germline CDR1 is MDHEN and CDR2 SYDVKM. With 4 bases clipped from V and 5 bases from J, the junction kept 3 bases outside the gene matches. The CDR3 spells CASSWREGHEQYF. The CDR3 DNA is TGTGCCAGCAGTTGGCGGGAGGGCCACGAGCAGTACTTC. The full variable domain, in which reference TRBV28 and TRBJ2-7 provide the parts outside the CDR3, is DVKVTQSSRYLVKRTGEKVFLECVQDMDHENMFWYRQDPGLGLRLIYFSYDVKMKEKGDIPEGYSVSREKKERFSLILESASTNQTSMYLCASSWREGHEQYFGPGTRLTVT.

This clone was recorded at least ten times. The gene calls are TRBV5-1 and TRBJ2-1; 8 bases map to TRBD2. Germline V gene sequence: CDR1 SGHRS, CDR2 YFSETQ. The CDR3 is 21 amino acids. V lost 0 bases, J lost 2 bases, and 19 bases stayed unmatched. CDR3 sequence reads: CASSLVPGPAGEYMPYNEQFF. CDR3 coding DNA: TGCGCCAGCAGCTTGGTCCCCGGGCCAGCGGGGGAATATATGCCCTACAATGAGCAGTTCTTC.

Here the CDR3 reads CASSRTGTLYGYTF. CDR3 nucleotides: TGTGCCAGCAGCCGGACAGGGACTCTCTATGGCTACACCTTC. The rearrangement joins TRBV5-5 to TRBJ1-2; 8 bases match TRBD1. Per germline, CDR1 SGHKS and CDR2 YYEKEE (reference sequence). Losses at the gene ends were 4 bases for V and 4 bases for J; bases not matched to a gene: 6. This CDR3 spans 14 amino acids.

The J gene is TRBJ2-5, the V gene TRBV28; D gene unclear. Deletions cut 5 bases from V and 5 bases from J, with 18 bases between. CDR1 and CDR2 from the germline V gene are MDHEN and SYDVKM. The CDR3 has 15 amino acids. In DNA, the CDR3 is TGTGCCAGCAGTACTCCCTCGCACGGTTTTGAGACCCAGTACTTC. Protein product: CASSTPSHGFETQYF.

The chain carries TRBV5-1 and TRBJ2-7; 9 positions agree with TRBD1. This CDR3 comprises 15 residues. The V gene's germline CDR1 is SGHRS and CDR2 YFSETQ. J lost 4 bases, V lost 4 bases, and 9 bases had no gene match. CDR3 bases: TGCGCCAGCAGCCACGGGACAGGGTCCGGATACGAGCAGTACTTC. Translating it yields CASSHGTGSGYEQYF.

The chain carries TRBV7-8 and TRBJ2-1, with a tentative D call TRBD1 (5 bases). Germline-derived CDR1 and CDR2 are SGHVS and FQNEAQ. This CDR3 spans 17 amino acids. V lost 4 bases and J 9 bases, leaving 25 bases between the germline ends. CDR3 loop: CASSYRTRASDTIEQFF. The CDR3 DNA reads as TGTGCCAGCAGCTACCGGACACGGGCCTCGGACACAATTGAGCAGTTCTTC.

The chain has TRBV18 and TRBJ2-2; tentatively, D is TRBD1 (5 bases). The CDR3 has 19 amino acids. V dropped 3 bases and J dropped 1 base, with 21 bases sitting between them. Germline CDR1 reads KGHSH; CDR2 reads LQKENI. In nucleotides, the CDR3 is TGTGCCAGCTCACCCCTCATCCAGGGCTTATCAAAGAACACCGGGGAGCTGTTTTTT. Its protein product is CASSPLIQGLSKNTGELFF.

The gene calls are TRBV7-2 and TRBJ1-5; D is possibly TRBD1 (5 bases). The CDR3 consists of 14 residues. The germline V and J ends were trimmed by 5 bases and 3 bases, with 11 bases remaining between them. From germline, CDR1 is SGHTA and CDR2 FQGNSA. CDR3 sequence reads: CASSQRGVNQPQHF. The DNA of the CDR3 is TGTGCCAGCAGCCAGAGAGGGGTCAATCAGCCCCAGCATTTT.

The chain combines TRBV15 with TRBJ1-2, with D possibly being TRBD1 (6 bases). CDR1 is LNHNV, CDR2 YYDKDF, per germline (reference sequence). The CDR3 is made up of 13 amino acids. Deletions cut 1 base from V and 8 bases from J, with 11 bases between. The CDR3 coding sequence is TGTGCCACCAGCAGAGGGGGGCCTGGGGGCTACACCTTC. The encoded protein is CATSRGGPGGYTF. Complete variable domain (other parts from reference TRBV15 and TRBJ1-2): DAMVIQNPRYQVTQFGKPVTLSCSQTLNHNVMYWYQQKSSQAPKLLFHYYDKDFNNEADTPDNFQSRRPNTSFCFLDIRSPGLGDTAMYLCATSRGGPGGYTFGSGTRLTVV.

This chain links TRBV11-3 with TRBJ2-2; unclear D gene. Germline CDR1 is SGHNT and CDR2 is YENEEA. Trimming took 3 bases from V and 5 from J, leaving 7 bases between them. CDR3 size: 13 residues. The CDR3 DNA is TGTGCCAGCAGCTTTACGGCGACCGGGGAGCTGTTTTTT. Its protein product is CASSFTATGELFF.

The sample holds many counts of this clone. CDR3 amino acids: CASSQWDRFLTDNEQFF. In nucleotides, the CDR3 is TGTGCCAGCAGCCAGTGGGACAGGTTTTTAACGGACAATGAGCAGTTCTTC. The chain couples TRBV7-9 to TRBJ2-1; 8 nucleotides match TRBD1. Trimming took 5 bases from V and 5 from J; bases not matched to a gene: 14. Germline values: CDR1 SEHNR, CDR2 FQNEAQ (reference sequence). This CDR3 spans 17 amino acids.

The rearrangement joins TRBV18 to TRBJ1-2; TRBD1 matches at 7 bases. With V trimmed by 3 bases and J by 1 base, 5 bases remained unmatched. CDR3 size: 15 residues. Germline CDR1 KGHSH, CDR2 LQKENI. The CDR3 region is CASSPSTGLNYGYTF. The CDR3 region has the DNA TGTGCCAGCTCACCTTCGACAGGGCTTAACTATGGCTACACCTTC.

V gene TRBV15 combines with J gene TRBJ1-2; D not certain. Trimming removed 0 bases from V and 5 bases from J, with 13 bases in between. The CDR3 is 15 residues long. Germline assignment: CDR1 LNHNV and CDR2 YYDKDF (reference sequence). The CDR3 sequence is CATSRDRGSRYGYTF. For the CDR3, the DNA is TGTGCCACCAGCAGAGATCGCGGGTCCCGATATGGCTACACCTTC.

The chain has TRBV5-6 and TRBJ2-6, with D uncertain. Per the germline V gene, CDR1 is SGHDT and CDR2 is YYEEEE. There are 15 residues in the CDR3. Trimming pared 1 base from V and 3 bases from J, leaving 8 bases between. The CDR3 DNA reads TGTGCCAGCAGCTTGTATGCAGGTGGGGCCAACGTCCTGACTTTC. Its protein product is CASSLYAGGANVLTF.

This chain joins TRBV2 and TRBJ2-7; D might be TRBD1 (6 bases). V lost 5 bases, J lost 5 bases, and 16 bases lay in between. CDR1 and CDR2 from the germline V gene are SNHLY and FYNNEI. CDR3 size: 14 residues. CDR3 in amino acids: CASSKGQGLHEQYF. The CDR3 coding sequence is TGTGCCAGCAGTAAAGGGCAGGGGCTACACGAGCAGTACTTC.

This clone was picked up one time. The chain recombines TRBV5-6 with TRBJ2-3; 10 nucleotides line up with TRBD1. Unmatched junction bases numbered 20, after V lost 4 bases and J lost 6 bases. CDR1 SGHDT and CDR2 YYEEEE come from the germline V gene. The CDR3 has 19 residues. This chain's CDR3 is CASSQFRDRGPRRGDTQYF. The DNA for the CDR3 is TGTGCCAGCAGCCAATTCCGGGACAGGGGACCCAGACGGGGGGATACGCAGTATTTT.

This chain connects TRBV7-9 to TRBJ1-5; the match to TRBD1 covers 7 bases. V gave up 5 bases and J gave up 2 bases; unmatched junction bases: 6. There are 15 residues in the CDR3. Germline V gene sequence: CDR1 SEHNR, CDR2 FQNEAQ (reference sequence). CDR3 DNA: TGTGCCAGCAGCCGACAGGGAATGGGCAATCAGCCCCAGCATTTT. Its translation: CASSRQGMGNQPQHF.

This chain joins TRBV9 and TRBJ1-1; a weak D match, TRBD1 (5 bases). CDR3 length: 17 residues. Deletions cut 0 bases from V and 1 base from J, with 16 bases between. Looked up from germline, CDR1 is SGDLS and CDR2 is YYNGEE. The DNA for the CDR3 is TGTGCCAGCAGCGTAGGTGGGGCCACCGGGACGAACACTGAAGCTTTCTTT. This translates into CASSVGGATGTNTEAFF.

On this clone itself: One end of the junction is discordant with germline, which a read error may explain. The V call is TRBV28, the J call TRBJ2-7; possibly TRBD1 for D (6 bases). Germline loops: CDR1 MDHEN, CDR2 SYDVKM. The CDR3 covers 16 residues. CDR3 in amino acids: CASSLSSGQPSSEQYF. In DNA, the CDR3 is TGTGCCAGCAGTTTAAGCTCGGGACAACCTTCCTCCGAGCAGTACTTC.